The rows below give T cell receptor beta chains drawn from one sample of a study of CD8+CD57+ T cells in acquired aplastic anemia. Each CDR3 protein is one row after TCRdb ran MiXCR on the reads. The sample holds approximately 130,000 distinct CDR3 sequences, less than 45% seen once. Sequenced material: sorted CD4+, CD8+, or CD8+CD57+ T cells (not recorded which) from PBMCs. These TCRs come from a human donor in good health, serving as a control. Both conserved end residues are part of each CDR3. A D gene is named only where the DNA matches it firmly. Where a row states a size, it is once, few, many or the class of an expanded clone; other rows omit it.

size	V	J	D	CDR3	DNA
-	TRBV20-1	TRBJ2-1	-	CSSNRPLGGLNEQFF	TGCAGTTCGAACCGGCCTTTGGGGGGACTCAATGAGCAGTTCTTC
-	TRBV7-9	TRBJ1-1	-	CASSRLPLQAEAFF	TGTGCCAGCAGCCGCCTCCCACTACAGGCTGAAGCTTTCTTT
many	TRBV11-3	TRBJ2-5	TRBD1	CASSDRQGLKGTQYF	TGTGCCAGCAGCGACCGACAGGGATTAAAGGGGACCCAGTACTTC
many	TRBV20-1	TRBJ2-1	TRBD2	CSARTTTSGKPLGGRQFF	TGCAGTGCTAGGACAACGACTAGCGGGAAGCCATTAGGGGGTAGGCAGTTCTTC
-	TRBV29-1	TRBJ2-1	-	CSVEPLGNEQFF	TGCAGCGTTGAACCCCTTGGCAATGAGCAGTTCTTC
-	TRBV14	TRBJ2-1	TRBD2	CASSQDERWTGGYNEQFF	TGTGCCAGCAGCCAAGATGAGCGGTGGACGGGAGGCTACAATGAGCAGTTCTTC
once	TRBV2	TRBJ2-3	TRBD2	CASSLRRGSTDTQYF	TGTGCCAGCAGTTTGCGGCGGGGGTCCACAGATACGCAGTATTTT
-	TRBV2	TRBJ2-3	-	CDREPGSTDTQYF	TGTGACCGTGAGCCTGGTAGCACAGATACGCAGTATTTT
-	TRBV20-1	TRBJ1-2	-	CSATDGHGYTF	TGCAGTGCAACGGACGGCCATGGCTACACCTTC
many	TRBV20-1	TRBJ1-1	-	CSARRTEDTEAFF	TGCAGTGCTCGACGGACAGAAGACACTGAAGCTTTCTTT
many	TRBV7-8	TRBJ1-4	-	CASSLGRTYWDEKLFF	TGTGCCAGCAGCTTAGGCCGGACTTACTGGGATGAAAAACTGTTTTTT
-	TRBV6-5	TRBJ1-5	-	CASSSQSGNQPQHF	TGTGCCAGCAGTTCTCAGTCAGGGAACCAGCCCCAGCATTTT
many	TRBV24-1	TRBJ1-3	-	CATSDAPPGNTIYF	TGTGCCACCAGTGACGCCCCACCTGGAAACACCATATATTTT
-	TRBV11-3	TRBJ2-1	-	CASSLDNAYNEQFF	TGTGCCAGCAGCTTAGATAACGCCTACAATGAGCAGTTCTTC
many	TRBV5-8	TRBJ1-5	-	CASSLLQPRRQPQHF	TGTGCCAGCAGCTTGTTACAACCGAGGCGGCAGCCCCAGCATTTT
-	TRBV12-5	TRBJ2-1	TRBD1	CASGSLTGGWNEQFF	TGTGCTAGTGGTTCGTTGACAGGGGGATGGAATGAGCAGTTCTTC
-	TRBV7-8	TRBJ2-7	-	CASSLQPVPYEQCF	TGTGCCAGCAGCTTGCAACCAGTCCCCTACGAGCAGTGCTTC
-	TRBV12-3/TRBV12-4	TRBJ1-2	-	CASSLGGGLGDGYAF	TGTGCCAGCAGTTTAGGGGGGGGTCTAGGAGATGGCTACGCCTTC
many	TRBV5-4	TRBJ1-1	-	CASSLAEGLNTEAFF	TGTGCCAGCAGCTTGGCAGAGGGATTGAACACTGAAGCTTTCTTT
-	TRBV20-1	TRBJ2-7	TRBD2	CSAPGTSDYEQYF	TGCAGTGCCCCCGGGACTAGCGACTACGAGCAGTACTTC
many	TRBV27	TRBJ1-6	-	CASSSNPDGNSPLHF	TGTGCCAGCAGTTCCAACCCCGATGGAAATTCACCCCTCCACTTT
-	TRBV7-9	TRBJ1-2	-	CASSVPRVQVYGYTF	TGTGCCAGCAGCGTTCCCAGGGTGCAGGTCTATGGCTACACCTTC
many	TRBV10-3	TRBJ2-3	-	CAIRGGGTDTQYF	TGTGCCATACGGGGTGGGGGCACAGATACGCAGTATTTT
-	TRBV19	TRBJ2-7	-	CASSSRGQGSYEQYF	TGTGCCAGTAGTTCCAGGGGTCAGGGCTCCTACGAGCAGTACTTC
once	TRBV5-1	TRBJ2-3	TRBD1	CVSSFGQGTDTQYF	TGCGTCAGCAGCTTCGGACAGGGGACAGATACGCAGTATTTT
-	TRBV2	TRBJ1-5	-	CASSDLNSNQPQHF	TGTGCCAGCAGTGACCTGAATAGCAATCAGCCCCAGCATTTT
-	TRBV15	TRBJ1-2	TRBD1	CAASGLPGTANYGYTF	TGTGCCGCCAGCGGATTACCAGGGACAGCTAACTATGGCTACACCTTC
few	TRBV5-5	TRBJ2-5	-	CASSLTAAEPSQETQYF	TGTGCCAGCAGCTTAACTGCAGCGGAGCCCTCTCAAGAGACCCAGTACTTC
-	TRBV5-1	TRBJ1-1	-	CASSSGAGTEAFF	TGCGCCAGCAGCTCGGGGGCGGGGACTGAAGCTTTCTTT
many	TRBV5-4	TRBJ2-3	TRBD2	CASSDTSGRTDTQYF	TGTGCCAGCAGCGATACTAGCGGGCGCACAGATACGCAGTATTTT
once	TRBV20-1	TRBJ1-5	-	CSARQPQHF	TGCAGTGCCCGCCAGCCCCAGCATTTT
many	TRBV12-3/TRBV12-4	TRBJ1-2	-	CASSLRGNYGYTF	TGTGCCAGCAGTTTAAGGGGTAACTATGGCTACACCTTC
-	TRBV24-1	TRBJ2-7	TRBD1	CATSASTDRGSEQYF	TGTGCCACCAGTGCTAGTACCGACAGGGGAAGCGAGCAGTACTTC
-	TRBV20-1	TRBJ2-1	TRBD1	CSARMTGWDEQFF	TGCAGTGCTAGAATGACAGGGTGGGATGAGCAGTTCTTC
-	TRBV19	TRBJ1-5	-	CASSVQDQPQHF	TGTGCCAGTAGTGTGCAGGATCAGCCCCAGCATTTT
few	TRBV7-9	TRBJ2-7	-	CASSYGRAYEQYF	TGTGCCAGCAGCTATGGCAGGGCCTACGAGCAGTACTTC
-	TRBV5-1	TRBJ1-6	TRBD1	CASSPGQGYNSPLHF	TGCGCCAGCAGCCCAGGACAGGGATATAATTCACCCCTCCACTTT
many	TRBV30	TRBJ1-5	-	CAWIASGAGRNQPQHF	TGTGCCTGGATCGCTTCGGGGGCTGGGAGAAATCAGCCCCAGCATTTT
once	TRBV2	TRBJ2-1	-	CASRGPAGDEQFF	TGTGCCAGCAGGGGTCCGGCAGGGGATGAGCAGTTCTTC
-	TRBV29-1	TRBJ2-3	TRBD1	CSVAADQGVSDTQYF	TGCAGCGTTGCGGCGGACCAGGGGGTATCAGATACGCAGTATTTT
many	TRBV7-2	TRBJ2-1	TRBD2	CASSLLGLGKEQFF	TGTGCCAGCAGCTTACTGGGACTAGGAAAAGAGCAGTTCTTC
-	TRBV10-1	TRBJ2-3	TRBD2	CASSDRLAVGGTQYF	TGCGCCAGCAGTGATCGGCTAGCGGTTGGGGGTACGCAGTATTTT
-	TRBV7-9	TRBJ2-7	-	CASSPGSRSEQYF	TGTGCCAGCAGCCCCGGCAGCCGCAGCGAGCAGTACTTC
-	TRBV29-1	TRBJ2-3	-	CSVSDGGETDTQYF	TGCAGCGTTTCCGACGGAGGGGAGACAGATACGCAGTATTTT
many	TRBV12-3/TRBV12-4	TRBJ2-5	-	CASSLSVKETQYF	TGTGCCAGCAGTTTATCTGTAAAAGAGACCCAGTACTTC
-	TRBV20-1	TRBJ2-5	-	CSAREGETQYF	TGCAGTGCTAGAGAGGGAGAGACCCAGTACTTC
many	TRBV9	TRBJ1-2	-	CASSGSGGGYTF	TGTGCCAGCAGCGGCTCGGGAGGTGGCTACACCTTC
-	TRBV20-1	TRBJ2-7	TRBD2	CSATRTSGRSHEQYF	TGCAGTGCAACCAGGACTAGCGGGAGGTCCCACGAGCAATACTTC
-	TRBV25-1	TRBJ2-3	-	CASSETGRSTDTQYF	TGTGCCAGCAGTGAAACAGGGCGAAGCACAGATACGCAGTATTTT
-	TRBV20-1	TRBJ2-3	-	CSASAADTQYF	TGCAGTGCTAGTGCCGCAGATACGCAGTATTTT
many	TRBV19	TRBJ1-3	-	CASSIRHGIGNTIYF	TGTGCCAGTAGTATTCGGCACGGGATTGGAAACACCATATATTTT
few	TRBV12-3/TRBV12-4	TRBJ2-2	TRBD1	CASKDRGDTGELFF	TGTGCCAGCAAAGACAGGGGGGACACCGGGGAGCTGTTTTTT
many	TRBV19	TRBJ2-1	-	CASSTLQGRVNEQFF	TGTGCCAGTAGTACATTACAAGGACGAGTCAATGAGCAGTTCTTC
many	TRBV5-1	TRBJ2-1	-	CASRNMGQSGHEQFF	TGCGCCAGCCGGAATATGGGTCAAAGCGGCCATGAGCAGTTCTTC
many	TRBV20-1	TRBJ2-7	TRBD2	CSAAGTTYEQYF	TGCAGTGCTGCCGGGACTACTTACGAGCAGTACTTC
-	TRBV10-2	TRBJ2-7	TRBD1	CASSGQGGSEQYF	TGCGCCAGCAGTGGACAGGGGGGTTCCGAGCAGTACTTC
many	TRBV19	TRBJ1-1	-	CASSQGRGTEAFF	TGTGCCAGTAGTCAGGGGAGAGGGACTGAAGCTTTCTTT
many	TRBV6-5	TRBJ2-6	TRBD1	CASSLGTVSGANVLTF	TGTGCCAGCAGCCTCGGGACAGTCTCTGGGGCCAACGTCCTGACTTTC
-	TRBV29-1	TRBJ1-1	-	CSVGGVTGAFF	TGCAGCGTTGGAGGGGTCACTGGAGCTTTCTTT